This record looks at one TCR beta chain sequence and its context. Its antigen is not identified. The CDR3 loop spans 17 amino acids. CDR1 and CDR2 from the germline V gene are MNHEY and SMNVEV (reference sequence). V lost 2 bases, J lost 9 bases, and 13 bases stayed unmatched. Time point of the sample: newly diagnosed GD, antithyroid drugs for less than 3 months. There was RNA extracted from PBMCs, and the TCR library was made from it. Building the TCR beta libraries relied on iRepertoire HTBI primers, and CDR3 regions underwent Arm-PCR. In the authors' workflow: Detected in the samples were over 60 TRBV and about 15 TRBJ segments. TCRdb called the multiplex PCR reads again in MiXCR, with one record for every CDR3 protein. None of the V and J calls come from the authors' own analysis; TCRdb made them. The sample holds hundreds of thousands of distinct CDR3 sequences, 15% to 20% seen once. The data were taken from a study of regulatory T cells in long-lasting Graves disease.

Study results and limitations: Preferential use of TRBV28, TRBJ1-2 and TRBJ2-5 was seen in persistent disease.

Separately, the same data were catalogued under a study of T cells in Graves' hyperthyroidism and ophthalmopathy.

The rearrangement joins TRBV27 to TRBJ1-6, with 7 bases fitting TRBD1. The sequencing here drew on peripheral blood mononuclear cells (PBMCs), taken at new diagnosis, from a patient treated with antithyroid drugs. The TCR sequence derives from a woman aged 30 to 39 with Graves disease. CDR3 in DNA: TGTGCCAGCAGTTTAAGGGGGATCACAGGGGAGGGTTCACCCCTCCACTTT. This sequence encodes CASSLRGITGEGSPLHF.